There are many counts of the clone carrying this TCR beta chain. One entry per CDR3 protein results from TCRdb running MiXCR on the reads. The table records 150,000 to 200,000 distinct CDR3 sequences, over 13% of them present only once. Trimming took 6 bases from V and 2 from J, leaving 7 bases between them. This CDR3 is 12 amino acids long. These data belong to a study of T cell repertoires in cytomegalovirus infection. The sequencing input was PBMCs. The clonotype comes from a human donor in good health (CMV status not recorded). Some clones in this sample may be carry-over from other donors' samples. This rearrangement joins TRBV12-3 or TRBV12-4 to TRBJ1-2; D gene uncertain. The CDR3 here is CASRAQNYGYTF. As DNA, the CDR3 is TGTGCCAGCAGGGCCCAAAACTATGGCTACACCTTC.